These T cell receptor beta chains were read from a single sample in a study of T-cell memory formation after mild COVID-19. One entry per CDR3 protein, called by TCRdb with MiXCR from the 5' RACE reads. The sample carries some 100,000 distinct CDR3 sequences, more than 9.5% recorded once. The sequencing input was PBMCs or a T cell subset sorted from them (not recorded which). The receptors here all came from a man between 18 and 29 years old who had mild COVID-19 (a few samples of this study predate the infection). Cell type and time point are not known. CDR3s include the opening cysteine and the closing phenylalanine or tryptophan. The size field is filled for only some rows; it gives once, few, many or a size class.

V gene: TRBV3-1; clone size: few; CDR3 protein: CASSQEVRDNYGYTF
V gene: TRBV7-2; clone size: .; CDR3 protein: CASSSPRTSGGNNEQFF
V gene: TRBV6-5; clone size: many; CDR3 protein: CASSYFQRGEQFF
V gene: TRBV7-3; clone size: .; CDR3 protein: CASTQTGTDTQYF
V gene: TRBV12-5; clone size: .; CDR3 protein: CASGFTGSYGYTF
V gene: TRBV5-1; clone size: .; CDR3 protein: CASSRGTSSTDTQYF
V gene: TRBV7-3; clone size: .; CDR3 protein: CASSYAGGQETQYF
V gene: TRBV27; clone size: .; CDR3 protein: CASRPLSSGQTYEQYF
V gene: TRBV4-1; clone size: few; CDR3 protein: CASSHGTDYGYTF
V gene: TRBV7-9; clone size: .; CDR3 protein: CASSTTSGEQFF
V gene: TRBV7-2; clone size: few; CDR3 protein: CASSPRGEYQPQHF